The next 2 T cell receptor beta chains were all read from a single sample in a study of T cell repertoires in cytomegalovirus infection. TCRdb ran MiXCR on the reads and lists one entry per CDR3 protein. The table has fewer than 250,000 distinct CDR3 sequences, 20% to 25% seen once; the top ten hold 15% to 20%. Sequenced sample: CD8+ T cells from PBMCs. These receptors all stem from a human donor in good health (CMV status not recorded). Some clones in this sample may be carry-over from other donors' samples.

This clonotype was seen at least ten times. The genes are TRBV7-9 and TRBJ2-2; D not resolved. The CDR3 is 12 residues long. Germline V CDR1 and CDR2: SEHNR, FQNEAQ (reference sequence). V lost 6 bases and J lost 7, with 9 bases in between. CDR3 sequence: CASRKKVGELFF. CDR3 bases: TGTGCCAGCAGGAAGAAGGTCGGGGAGCTGTTTTTT.

This chain joins TRBV7-6 and TRBJ2-5; 13 nucleotides agree with TRBD2. V shed 5 bases, J shed 0 bases, and the junction held 6 bases outside the gene matches. CDR3 length: 17 amino acids. The germline V gene encodes CDR1 SGHVS and CDR2 FNYEAQ. The DNA for the CDR3 is TGTGCCAGCAGCGCGGGACTAGCGGGGATCTACCAAGAGACCCAGTACTTC. The encoded protein is CASSAGLAGIYQETQYF.